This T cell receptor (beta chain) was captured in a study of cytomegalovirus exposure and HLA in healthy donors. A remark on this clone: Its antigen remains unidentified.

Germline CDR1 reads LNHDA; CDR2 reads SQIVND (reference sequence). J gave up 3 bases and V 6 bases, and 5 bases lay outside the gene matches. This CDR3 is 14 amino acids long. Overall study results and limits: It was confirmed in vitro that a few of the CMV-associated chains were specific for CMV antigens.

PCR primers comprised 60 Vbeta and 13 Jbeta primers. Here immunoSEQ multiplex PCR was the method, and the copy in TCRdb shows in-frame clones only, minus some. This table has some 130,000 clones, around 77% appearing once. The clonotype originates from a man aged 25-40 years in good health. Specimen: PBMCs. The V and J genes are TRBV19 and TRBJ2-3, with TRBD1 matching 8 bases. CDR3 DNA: TGTGCCAGTAGGCCCGACAGGGGTACAGATACGCAGTATTTT. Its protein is CASRPDRGTDTQYF.